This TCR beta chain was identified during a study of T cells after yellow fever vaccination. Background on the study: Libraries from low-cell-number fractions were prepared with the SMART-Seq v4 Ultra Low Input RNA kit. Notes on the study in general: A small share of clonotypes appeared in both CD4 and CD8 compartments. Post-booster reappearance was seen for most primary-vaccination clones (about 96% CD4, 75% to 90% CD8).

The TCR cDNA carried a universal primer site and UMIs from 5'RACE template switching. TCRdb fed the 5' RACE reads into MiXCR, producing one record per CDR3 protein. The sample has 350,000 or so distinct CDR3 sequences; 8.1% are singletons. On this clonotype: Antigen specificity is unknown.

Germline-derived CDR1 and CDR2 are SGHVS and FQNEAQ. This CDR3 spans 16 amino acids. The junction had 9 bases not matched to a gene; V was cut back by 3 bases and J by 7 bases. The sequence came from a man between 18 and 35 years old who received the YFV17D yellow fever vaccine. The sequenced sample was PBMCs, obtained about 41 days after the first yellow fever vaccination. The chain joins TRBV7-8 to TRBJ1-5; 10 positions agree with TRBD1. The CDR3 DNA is TGTGCCAGCAGCTTGTCCGGGACAGGGGAGGACCAGCCCCAGCATTTT. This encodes CASSLSGTGEDQPQHF.